What follows are 27 T cell receptor beta chains derived from one specimen sequenced in a study of T cell repertoires in cytomegalovirus infection. These TCRs are of unknown antigen specificity. TCRdb re-derived calls from the reads in MiXCR, one entry per CDR3 protein. The table includes roughly 860,000 distinct CDR3 sequences, around a third detected once. The sequences come from cultured CD8+ T cells from PBMCs, collected from culture after CMV antigen stimulation. These receptors originate from a human donor in good health (CMV status not recorded). Some clones in this sample may be carry-over from other donors' samples.

This rearrangement joins TRBV12-3 or TRBV12-4 to TRBJ1-1; D gene uncertain. The CDR3 has 11 amino acids. V was clipped by 6 bases and J by 11 bases, with 13 bases between them. Here the CDR3 reads CASSPPGRAFF. In DNA, the CDR3 is TGTGCCAGCAGCCCGCCGGGCCGGGCTTTCTTT.

This clonotype was picked up many times. The V call is TRBV6-1, the J call TRBJ1-2; possible D gene TRBD1, 5 bases. Trimming took 8 bases from V and 7 from J, leaving 23 bases between them. Germline CDR1 and CDR2: MNHNS and SASEGT. The CDR3 runs 15 residues. CDR3 residues: CASRNSRDPPGGYTF. DNA for the CDR3: TGTGCCAGCCGGAATTCCCGGGACCCTCCCGGTGGCTACACCTTC.

V gene TRBV14 combines with J gene TRBJ2-7; D may be TRBD1 (6 bases). The germline CDR1 and CDR2 sequences are SGHDN and FVKESK. The ends were cut back, 5 bases at V and 3 bases at J, with 14 bases in the middle. The CDR3 length is 14 residues. The DNA for the CDR3 is TGTGCCAGCAGCACGCACAGGGAAAGCTACGAGCAGTACTTC. It encodes CASSTHRESYEQYF.

The chain is built from TRBV4-2 and TRBJ1-1; weak D call: TRBD1 (6 bases). This CDR3 has 17 amino acids. V was clipped by 3 bases and J by 0 bases, with 17 bases between them. Germline V gives CDR1 LGHNA, CDR2 YNFKEQ. Here the CDR3 DNA reads TGTGCCAGCAGCCATGACGTGGGGACACACATGAACACTGAAGCTTTCTTT. Its protein product is CASSHDVGTHMNTEAFF.

Only a few counts were recorded for this clonotype. The J gene is TRBJ2-7, the V gene TRBV12-3 or TRBV12-4, with D possibly being TRBD2 (8 bases). This CDR3 contains 20 residues. The V and J ends lost 5 bases and 1 base respectively, with 30 bases between them. The CDR3 DNA is TGTGCCAGCAGTGTCCCGGGACTAGAGTCCCAACGGACAGGTTCCTACGAGCAGTACGTC. Translating gives CASSVPGLESQRTGSYEQYV.

This clonotype was seen more than once but under ten times. The rearrangement joins TRBV11-2 to TRBJ2-2; 11 bases map to TRBD2. Per germline, CDR1 SGHAT and CDR2 FQNNGV. Trimming took 2 bases from V and 4 from J; bases not matched to a gene: 3. The CDR3 length is 16 residues. In nucleotides, the CDR3 is TGTGCCAGCAGCTTATCCGGACTAGCGGGCACCGGGGAGCTGTTTTTT. Its protein product is CASSLSGLAGTGELFF.

This clonotype occurred a few times. The rearrangement uses TRBV7-6 and TRBJ2-2, with 9 bases aligning to TRBD1. V shed 4 bases, J shed 6 bases, and the junction held 3 bases outside the gene matches. The CDR3 is 14 amino acids. CDR1 and CDR2 from the germline V gene are SGHVS and FNYEAQ. CDR3 DNA: TGTGCCAGCAGCTACACAGGGGGCCCCGGGGAGCTGTTTTTT. Protein: CASSYTGGPGELFF.

This clonotype occurred a few times. The V and J genes are TRBV4-3 and TRBJ1-4, with D perhaps matching TRBD1 (5 bases). This CDR3 is 16 amino acids long. Germline V gene data show CDR1 as LGHNA and CDR2 as YSLEER. V dropped 3 bases and J dropped 0 bases, with 11 bases sitting between them. The CDR3: CASSHDQGSTNEKLFF. CDR3 sequence (DNA): TGCGCCAGCAGCCATGACCAGGGATCAACTAATGAAAAACTGTTTTTT.

This clonotype was counted between two and nine times. The chain combines TRBV5-4 with TRBJ2-7, with a tentative D call TRBD1 (6 bases). Trimming left V 0 bases short and J 6 bases short, with 19 bases between. Looked up from germline, CDR1 is SGHNT and CDR2 is YYREEE (reference sequence). The CDR3 spans 16 residues. Written as DNA, the CDR3 is TGTGCCAGCAGCTTGGCAGTCGGTAGGGGGTTCGTCGAGCAGTACTTC. This codes for CASSLAVGRGFVEQYF.

Ten or more counts support this clonotype. This sequence joins TRBV7-2 and TRBJ2-5; possible D gene TRBD2, 5 bases. The CDR3 consists of 14 residues. V lost 1 base and J 2 bases, leaving 8 bases between the germline ends. Germline lookup yields CDR1 SGHTA and CDR2 FQGNSA. CDR3: CASSLESGQETQYF. In DNA, the CDR3 is TGTGCCAGCAGCTTAGAGTCGGGGCAAGAGACCCAGTACTTC.

The V and J genes are TRBV7-9 and TRBJ1-4; 9 bases fit TRBD1. V dropped 5 bases and J dropped 3; count of bases not matched to a gene: 7. The CDR3 totals 16 residues. Germline assignment: CDR1 SEHNR and CDR2 FQNEAQ (reference sequence). For the CDR3, the DNA is TGTGCCAGCAGCCCCACAGGGGGCCAGGCTAATGAAAAACTGTTTTTT. This sequence encodes CASSPTGGQANEKLFF.

This clonotype was picked up many times. The rearrangement joins TRBV7-2 to TRBJ2-4; unclear D gene. The germline V gene encodes CDR1 SGHTA and CDR2 FQGNSA. The CDR3 extends over 16 amino acids. Trimming cost V 0 bases and J 0 bases, with 9 bases left between them. The CDR3 protein is CASSLAQFVAKNIQYF. The CDR3 nucleotides are TGTGCCAGCAGCTTAGCCCAGTTCGTAGCCAAAAACATTCAGTACTTC.

The chain joins TRBV19 to TRBJ1-1; D is ambiguous. CDR3 length equals 14 residues. Germline CDR1 and CDR2: LNHDA and SQIVND (reference sequence). Trimming took 5 bases from V and 1 from J, leaving 11 bases between them. CDR3 nucleotides: TGTGCCAGTAGTCTTCACCTAAAGAACACTGAAGCTTTCTTT. Translated, it gives CASSLHLKNTEAFF.

This clonotype was seen a handful of times. J is TRBJ2-7 and V is TRBV2, with 7 bases identical to TRBD1. Germline lookup yields CDR1 SNHLY and CDR2 FYNNEI. This CDR3 is built from 14 residues. After removal of 3 bases from V and 7 bases from J, the junction contained 9 bases not matched to a gene. In DNA, the CDR3 is TGTGCCAGCAGTGACCCCAGGGGGTTTGTAGAGCAGTACGTC. Amino acids: CASSDPRGFVEQYV.

The chain joins TRBV7-9 to TRBJ2-2; either TRBD1 or TRBD2 may supply D (6 bases each). The CDR3 covers 12 residues. Germline V gives CDR1 SEHNR, CDR2 FQNEAQ (reference sequence). CDR3 nucleotide sequence: TGTACCGCGGGGACACCCACCGGGGAGCTGTTTTTT. This translates into CTAGTPTGELFF.

The V call is TRBV4-1, the J call TRBJ2-3; D not resolved. This CDR3 is 11 amino acids long. The V gene's germline CDR1 is MGHRA and CDR2 YSYEKL. V lost 6 bases to trimming and J lost 6 bases, with 7 bases between them. The CDR3 coding sequence is TGCGCCAGCAGGTCAGTTGATACGCAGTATTTT. It yields the protein CASRSVDTQYF.

About this clonotype: A much bigger clone sits one base away, suggesting this may be a read error. The J gene is TRBJ2-6, the V gene TRBV27; D is uncertain. There are 14 residues in the CDR3. The V end was cut by 7 bases, the J end by 0 bases, with 7 bases between. The germline V gene has CDR1 MNHEY and CDR2 SMNVEV (reference sequence). CDR3 region: CASNRSSGANVLTF. CDR3 sequence (DNA): TGTGCCAGCAATAGAAGCTCTGGGGCCAACGTCCTGACTTTC.

J is TRBJ1-2 and V is TRBV6-6; TRBD1 matches 9 bases. The CDR3 has 15 amino acids. With 0 bases clipped from V and 5 bases from J, the junction kept 4 bases outside the gene matches. Germline loops: CDR1 MNHNY, CDR2 SVGAGI (reference sequence). The CDR3, as DNA: TGTGCCAGCAGTTACTCAGGCGACAGGGGGTATGGCTACACCTTC. This codes for CASSYSGDRGYGYTF.

The genes are TRBV27 and TRBJ2-1; D possibly corresponds to TRBD1 (5 bases). Germline V CDR1 and CDR2: MNHEY, SMNVEV (reference sequence). The V end was cut by 0 bases, the J end by 7 bases, with 13 bases between. The length of the CDR3 is 15 residues. CDR3 sequence reads: CASSLSKGSGNEQFF. The CDR3 DNA follows: TGTGCCAGCAGTTTATCTAAGGGGTCCGGGAATGAGCAGTTCTTC.

This clonotype occurred a few times. V gene TRBV6-5 combines with J gene TRBJ2-1, with TRBD2 matching over 8 bases. Losses at the gene ends were 2 bases for V and 7 bases for J; bases not matched to a gene: 7. The CDR3 extends over 15 amino acids. Germline V gene sequence: CDR1 MNHEY, CDR2 SVGAGI. The CDR3 sequence: CASSYGAGGGNEQFF. In DNA, the CDR3 is TGTGCCAGCAGTTACGGTGCGGGGGGAGGAAATGAGCAGTTCTTC.

This clonotype was detected ten times or more. V gene TRBV7-6 combines with J gene TRBJ2-1; D remains ambiguous. The V gene lost 0 bases and the J gene lost 0 bases, with 9 bases spanning the gap. This CDR3 spans 16 amino acids. In germline, CDR1 is SGHVS, CDR2 FNYEAQ. DNA for the CDR3: TGTGCCAGCAGCTTAGCTGGTCCGAGCTCCTACAATGAGCAGTTCTTC. This translates into CASSLAGPSSYNEQFF.

The rearrangement uses TRBV20-1 and TRBJ1-2, with 7 bases matching TRBD1. CDR3 length: 14 residues. J lost 0 bases, V lost 5 bases, and 6 bases had no gene match. Germline CDR1 DFQATT, CDR2 SNEGSKA (reference sequence). The CDR3 sequence: CSAWDSDSNYGYTF. Here the CDR3 DNA reads TGCAGTGCTTGGGACAGCGACTCTAACTATGGCTACACCTTC.

This clonotype was seen a few times. The chain combines TRBV6-1 with TRBJ2-3; 8 nucleotides match TRBD2. Germline assignment: CDR1 MNHNS and CDR2 SASEGT. The ends lost 2 bases at V and 1 base at J; junction bases unmatched: 5. The CDR3 spans 16 residues. For the CDR3, the DNA is TGTGCCAGCAGTGAACTCCCGCGGGGGGGCACAGATACGCAGTATTTT. This sequence encodes CASSELPRGGTDTQYF.

This clonotype appeared a few times. The CDR3 coding sequence is TGTGCCAGCAGTCAGCTCGGGGTGCAAGAGACCCAGTACTTC. It codes for CASSQLGVQETQYF. The rearrangement joins TRBV6-6 to TRBJ2-5; the D gene is possibly TRBD2 (5 bases). From germline, CDR1 is MNHNY and CDR2 SVGAGI (reference sequence). The V gene lost 5 bases and the J gene lost 2 bases, with 12 bases spanning the gap. This CDR3 contains 14 residues.

In its sample, this clonotype was seen many times. The chain recombines TRBV12-3 or TRBV12-4 with TRBJ2-5; weak D call: TRBD1 (6 bases). Trimming stripped 4 bases from V and 7 bases from J, with 19 bases between. The CDR3 sequence is 15 residues long. The CDR3 reads CASSSPWDTRTTQYF. CDR3 DNA sequence: TGTGCCAGCAGTTCGCCCTGGGACACCCGGACGACCCAGTACTTC.

The V gene is TRBV7-6, the J gene TRBJ2-1; possibly TRBD2 for D (6 bases). V gave up 7 bases and J gave up 9 bases, with 13 bases separating them. Looked up from germline, CDR1 is SGHVS and CDR2 is FNYEAQ. This CDR3 spans 12 amino acids. The CDR3 here is CASTRMGGEQFF. The CDR3 DNA sequence: TGTGCCAGCACCCGAATGGGGGGTGAGCAGTTCTTC.

The CDR3 loop is CASSPGGFGTEAFF. CDR3 in DNA: TGTGCCAGTAGCCCTGGGGGTTTTGGGACTGAAGCTTTCTTT. The gene calls are TRBV19 and TRBJ1-1; D may be TRBD1 (5 bases). The V gene's germline CDR1 is LNHDA and CDR2 SQIVND (reference sequence). CDR3 length equals 14 residues. The V gene lost 6 bases and the J gene lost 5 bases, with 16 bases spanning the gap.